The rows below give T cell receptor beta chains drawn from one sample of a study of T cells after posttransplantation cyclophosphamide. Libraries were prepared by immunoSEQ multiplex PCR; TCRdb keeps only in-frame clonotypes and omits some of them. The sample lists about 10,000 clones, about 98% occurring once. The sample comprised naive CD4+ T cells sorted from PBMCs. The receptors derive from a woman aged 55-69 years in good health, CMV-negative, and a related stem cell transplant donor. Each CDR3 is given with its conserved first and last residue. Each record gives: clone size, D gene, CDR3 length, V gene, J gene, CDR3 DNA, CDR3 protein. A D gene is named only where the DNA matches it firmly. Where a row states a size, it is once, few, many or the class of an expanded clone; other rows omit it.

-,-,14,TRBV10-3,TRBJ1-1,TGTGCCATCAGTGTGTCAGGGAGCAGGACTGAGGCTTTCTTT,CAISVSGSRTEAFF
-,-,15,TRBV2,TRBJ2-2,TGTGCCAGCAGTGGATTGGGGCAGCGCACCGGGGAGCTGTTTTTT,CASSGLGQRTGELFF
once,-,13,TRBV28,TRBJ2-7,TGTGCCAGCAGTTTAAGACAGTTCTACGAGCAGTACTTC,CASSLRQFYEQYF
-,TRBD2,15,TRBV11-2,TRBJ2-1,TGTGCCAGCGCGGGGGCGGGAGGGCGTTACAATGAGCAGTTCTTC,CASAGAGGRYNEQFF
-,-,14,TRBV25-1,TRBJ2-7,TGTGCCAGCAGTGATCCCTCCCGTTCCTACGAGCAGTACTTC,CASSDPSRSYEQYF
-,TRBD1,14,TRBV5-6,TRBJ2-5,TGTGCCAGCAGCCCCGGGACAGTCCAAGAGACCCAGTACTTC,CASSPGTVQETQYF
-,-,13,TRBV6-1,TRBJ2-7,TGTGCCAGCAGTATGGGACAATCCTACGAGCAGTACTTC,CASSMGQSYEQYF
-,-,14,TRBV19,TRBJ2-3,TGTGCCAGTAGTATCAGGGTCGGCACAGATACGCAGTATTTT,CASSIRVGTDTQYF
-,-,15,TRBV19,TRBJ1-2,TGTGCCAGTAGTGTACAGATTACCTCTGACTATGGCTACACCTTC,CASSVQITSDYGYTF
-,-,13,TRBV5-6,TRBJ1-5,TGTGCCAGCAGCTACAGGGTCAATCAGCCCCAGCATTTT,CASSYRVNQPQHF
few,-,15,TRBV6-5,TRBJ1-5,TGTGCCAGCAGTTACGCGGCGGATAGCAATCAGCCCCAGCATTTT,CASSYAADSNQPQHF
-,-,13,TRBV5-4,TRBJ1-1,TGTGCCAGCAGCACAATCCCGGGATCTGAAGCTTTCTTT,CASSTIPGSEAFF
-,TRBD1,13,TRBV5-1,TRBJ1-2,TGCGCCAGCAGGGACAGGGGAGACTATGGCTACACCTTC,CASRDRGDYGYTF
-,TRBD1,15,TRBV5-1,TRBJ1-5,TGCGCCAGCAGCTTCGGACAGGGGCCCAATCAGCCCCAGCATTTT,CASSFGQGPNQPQHF
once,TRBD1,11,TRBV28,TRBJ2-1,TGTGCCAGCGGGACAGTCCATGAGCAGTTCTTC,CASGTVHEQFF
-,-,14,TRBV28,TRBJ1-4,TGTGCCAGCAGTTCCGCGGGGGGGGATGAAAAACTGTTTTTT,CASSSAGGDEKLFF
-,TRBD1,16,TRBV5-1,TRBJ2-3,TGCGCCAGCAGCTTGGGGCCGGGACAGGGGGCAGATACGCAGTATTTT,CASSLGPGQGADTQYF
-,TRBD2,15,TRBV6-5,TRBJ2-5,TGTGCCAGCAGGTCTAGCGGGGGGGCAGGAGAGACCCAGTACTTC,CASRSSGGAGETQYF
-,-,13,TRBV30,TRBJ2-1,TGTGCCTGGAGCCCTATCGGGAACTATGAGCAGTTCTTC,CAWSPIGNYEQFF
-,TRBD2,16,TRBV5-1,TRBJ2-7,TGCGCCAGCAGCTTGGGAGGGCTAGCGGGAAGTAAAGAGCAGTACTTC,CASSLGGLAGSKEQYF
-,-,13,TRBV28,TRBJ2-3,TGTGCCACCCGACAGGCTAGCACAGATACGCAGTATTTT,CATRQASTDTQYF
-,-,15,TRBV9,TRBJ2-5,TGTGCCAGCAGCGCGGATTCCGGGTCCCAAGAGACCCAGTACTTC,CASSADSGSQETQYF
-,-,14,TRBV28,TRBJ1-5,TGTGCCAGCAGTTTAAGGGGTACTAATCAGCCCCAGCATTTT,CASSLRGTNQPQHF
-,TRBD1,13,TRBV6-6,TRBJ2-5,TGTGCCAGCAGTCGACAGGGTTTGGAGACCCAGTACTTC,CASSRQGLETQYF
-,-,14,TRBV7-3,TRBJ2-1,TGTGCCAGCAGCCGCCAGGCCGGTTACAATGAGCAGTTCTTC,CASSRQAGYNEQFF
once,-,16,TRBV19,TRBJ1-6,TGTGCCAGTAGTATAGGGACAGCCAGCCTTGGCGGACCCCTCCACTTT,CASSIGTASLGGPLHF
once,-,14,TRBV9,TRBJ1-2,TGTGCCAGCAGCGTAGTGGGGGGGGCGCGTGGCTACACCTTC,CASSVVGGARGYTF
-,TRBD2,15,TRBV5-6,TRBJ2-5,TGTGCCAGCAGCTTGGAAGCGGGGGGCTGGGAGACCCAGTACTTC,CASSLEAGGWETQYF
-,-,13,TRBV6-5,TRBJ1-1,TGTGCCAGCAGAAGGGGTTCCAACACTGAAGCTTTCTTT,CASRRGSNTEAFF
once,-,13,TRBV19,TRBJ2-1,TGTGCCACCCAACTAGGCTCCTACAATGAGCAGTTCTTC,CATQLGSYNEQFF
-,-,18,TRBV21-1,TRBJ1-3,TGTGCCAGCAGCAAAGTTGATTGTCGGTCGACTGGGGGAAACACCATATATTTT,CASSKVDCRSTGGNTIYF
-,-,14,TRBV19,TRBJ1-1,TGTGCCAGTAGTATATCGGTGATGAACACTGAAGCTTTCTTT,CASSISVMNTEAFF
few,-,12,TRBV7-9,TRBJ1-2,TGTGCCAGCAGCTTCCTGGTTAGTGGCTACACCTTC,CASSFLVSGYTF
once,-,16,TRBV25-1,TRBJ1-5,TGTGCCAGCAGTGAATCAGGGAGGGGTAGCAATCAGCCCCAGCATTTT,CASSESGRGSNQPQHF
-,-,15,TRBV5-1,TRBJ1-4,TGCGCCAGCAGTCGAAACCCGGCAACTAATGAAAAACTGTTTTTT,CASSRNPATNEKLFF
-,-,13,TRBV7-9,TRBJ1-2,TGTGCCAGCAGGGAACAGGGTCCCTATGGCTACACCTTC,CASREQGPYGYTF
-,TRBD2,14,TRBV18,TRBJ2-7,TGTGCCAGCTCACCGACTAGCGGGAGCTACGAGCAGTACTTC,CASSPTSGSYEQYF
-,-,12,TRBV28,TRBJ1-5,TGTGCCAGCAGGTACCAGGATCAGCCCCAGCATTTT,CASRYQDQPQHF
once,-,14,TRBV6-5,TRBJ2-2,TGTGCCAGCAGTTACGAGGGTTTCACCGGGGAGCTGTTTTTT,CASSYEGFTGELFF
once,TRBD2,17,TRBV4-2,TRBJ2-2,TGTGCCAGCAGCCAAGAATTTCTAGCGGGGGTCGGCGGGGAGCTGTTTTTT,CASSQEFLAGVGGELFF
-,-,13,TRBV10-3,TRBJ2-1,TGTGCCACCCTACTGATCTCCTACAATGAGCAGTTCTTC,CATLLISYNEQFF
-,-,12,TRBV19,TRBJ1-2,TGTGCCAGTAAAGCAGGGAACTATGGCTACACCTTC,CASKAGNYGYTF
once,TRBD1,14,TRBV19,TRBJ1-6,TGTGCCACCAAAAGTCGACAGGGGGAATCACCCCTCCACTTT,CATKSRQGESPLHF
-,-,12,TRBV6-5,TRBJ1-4,TGTGCCAGCAGAAAGGACAGCACAAAACTGTTTTTT,CASRKDSTKLFF
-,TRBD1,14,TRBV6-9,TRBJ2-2,TGTGCCAGCAGTCTGACAGGGGTCACCGGGGAGCTGTTTTTT,CASSLTGVTGELFF
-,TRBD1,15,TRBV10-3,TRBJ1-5,TGTGCCATCAGTGACGGGACAGGGTTTAGTCAGCCCCAGCATTTT,CAISDGTGFSQPQHF
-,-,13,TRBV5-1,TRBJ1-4,TGCGCCAGCAGCTCCTACAGAAATGAAAAACTGTTTTTT,CASSSYRNEKLFF
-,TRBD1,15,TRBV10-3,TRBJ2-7,TGTGCCACGTCTAGGGGGCAGGGGTCAGGCTACGAGCAGTACTTC,CATSRGQGSGYEQYF
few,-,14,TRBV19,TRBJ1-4,TGTGCCAGTAGTATCCCCGGGACTAATGAAAAACTGTTTTTT,CASSIPGTNEKLFF
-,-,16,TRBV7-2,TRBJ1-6,TGTGCCAGCAGCTTAAGGCAGGGGCCCTATAATTCACCCCTCCACTTT,CASSLRQGPYNSPLHF